This T cell receptor (beta chain) was profiled in a study of a mutant IDH1 vaccine in newly diagnosed glioma. About the study: Patients received eight vaccinations in weeks 1, 3, 5, 7, 11, 15, 19, 23.

Time point defined: week 5, during vaccination. Vaccination comprised doses that each held 300 ug of mutant IDH1 20-mer peptide, plus topical imiquimod. New IDH1-mutant, ATRX-lost WHO grade 3 or 4 astrocytomas occurred in donors. Sequencing was performed with immunoSEQ multiplex PCR; in TCRdb, only in-frame clones are kept and a portion is missing. The repertoire holds more than 40,000 clones, with around four fifths as singletons. With regard to this clone: Its antigen is unknown.

Germline CDR1 SGHRS, CDR2 YFSETQ. Trimming pared 2 bases from V and 6 bases from J, leaving 8 bases between. This CDR3 is built from 12 residues. The sequencing here drew on PBMCs, taken from a glioma patient whose treatment included an IDH1 peptide vaccine. The rearrangement joins TRBV5-1 to TRBJ1-1; D not resolved. This TCR derives from a woman aged 40 to 50 with glioma. CDR3 in amino acids: CASSFGRAEAFF. As DNA, the CDR3 is TGCGCCAGCAGCTTTGGGAGGGCTGAAGCTTTCTTT.